The rows below give T cell receptor beta chains drawn from one sample of a study of T-cell reconstitution after alpha-beta-depleted transplantation in children. Each CDR3 protein is one row after TCRdb ran MiXCR on the PCR reads. The sample contains around 190,000 distinct CDR3 sequences, about 7% of which appear only once. The starting material was PBMCs, obtained before TCRalphabeta/CD19-depleted stem cell transplant. The receptors stem from a boy between 2 and 10 years old with acute lymphoblastic leukemia, due to receive a stem cell transplant. The CDR3 runs from the conserved cysteine through the conserved F or W. The D gene is left open where the match is weak. Clone size is not always given. Where it is, it says once, few, many or a class for expanded clones.

D,V,size,J,CDR3,DNA
NA,TRBV3-1,few,TRBJ2-3,CASSRASGTDTQYF,TGTGCCAGCAGCCGTGCGTCCGGGACAGATACGCAGTATTTT
NA,TRBV5-1,many,TRBJ1-1,CASSFSTEDTEAFF,TGCGCCAGCAGCTTTTCCACAGAAGACACTGAAGCTTTCTTT
NA,TRBV12-3/TRBV12-4,NA,TRBJ1-2,CASTWFRANYGYTF,TGTGCCAGCACGTGGTTCCGAGCTAACTATGGCTACACCTTC
NA,TRBV20-1,many,TRBJ2-7,CSASSGSSYEQYF,TGCAGTGCTAGTTCCGGGAGCTCCTACGAGCAGTACTTC
NA,TRBV6-2/TRBV6-3,NA,TRBJ2-1,CASSYSSWGGDYNEQFF,TGTGCCAGCAGTTACTCGAGCTGGGGGGGCGACTACAATGAGCAGTTCTTC
NA,TRBV11-2,many,TRBJ1-3,CASSLIGLGPGAGNTIYF,TGTGCCAGCAGCTTAATTGGCCTGGGACCTGGGGCTGGAAACACCATATATTTT
NA,TRBV2,many,TRBJ2-1,CASSAGTPYNEQFF,TGTGCCAGCAGTGCCGGGACTCCCTACAATGAGCAGTTCTTC
NA,TRBV15,NA,TRBJ2-1,CATSRDRYRREQFF,TGTGCCACCAGCAGAGATCGATACAGGCGGGAGCAGTTCTTC
NA,TRBV20-1,few,TRBJ2-6,CSARDHGSSGANVLTF,TGCAGTGCTAGAGACCACGGGAGTTCAGGGGCCAACGTCCTGACTTTC
TRBD1,TRBV6-4,many,TRBJ2-2,CASSDSTGAGELFF,TGTGCCAGCAGTGACTCGACAGGGGCCGGGGAGCTGTTTTTT
NA,TRBV3-1,few,TRBJ2-5,CASSAQPVPAETQYF,TGTGCCAGCAGCGCCCAGCCTGTCCCGGCGGAGACCCAGTACTTC
NA,TRBV7-2,few,TRBJ2-7,CATGGGNSYEQYF,TGTGCCACCGGAGGAGGAAACTCCTACGAGCAGTACTTC
NA,TRBV3-1,NA,TRBJ2-1,CASSLGTTNYNEQFF,TGTGCCAGCAGCCTCGGGACCACAAACTACAATGAGCAGTTCTTC